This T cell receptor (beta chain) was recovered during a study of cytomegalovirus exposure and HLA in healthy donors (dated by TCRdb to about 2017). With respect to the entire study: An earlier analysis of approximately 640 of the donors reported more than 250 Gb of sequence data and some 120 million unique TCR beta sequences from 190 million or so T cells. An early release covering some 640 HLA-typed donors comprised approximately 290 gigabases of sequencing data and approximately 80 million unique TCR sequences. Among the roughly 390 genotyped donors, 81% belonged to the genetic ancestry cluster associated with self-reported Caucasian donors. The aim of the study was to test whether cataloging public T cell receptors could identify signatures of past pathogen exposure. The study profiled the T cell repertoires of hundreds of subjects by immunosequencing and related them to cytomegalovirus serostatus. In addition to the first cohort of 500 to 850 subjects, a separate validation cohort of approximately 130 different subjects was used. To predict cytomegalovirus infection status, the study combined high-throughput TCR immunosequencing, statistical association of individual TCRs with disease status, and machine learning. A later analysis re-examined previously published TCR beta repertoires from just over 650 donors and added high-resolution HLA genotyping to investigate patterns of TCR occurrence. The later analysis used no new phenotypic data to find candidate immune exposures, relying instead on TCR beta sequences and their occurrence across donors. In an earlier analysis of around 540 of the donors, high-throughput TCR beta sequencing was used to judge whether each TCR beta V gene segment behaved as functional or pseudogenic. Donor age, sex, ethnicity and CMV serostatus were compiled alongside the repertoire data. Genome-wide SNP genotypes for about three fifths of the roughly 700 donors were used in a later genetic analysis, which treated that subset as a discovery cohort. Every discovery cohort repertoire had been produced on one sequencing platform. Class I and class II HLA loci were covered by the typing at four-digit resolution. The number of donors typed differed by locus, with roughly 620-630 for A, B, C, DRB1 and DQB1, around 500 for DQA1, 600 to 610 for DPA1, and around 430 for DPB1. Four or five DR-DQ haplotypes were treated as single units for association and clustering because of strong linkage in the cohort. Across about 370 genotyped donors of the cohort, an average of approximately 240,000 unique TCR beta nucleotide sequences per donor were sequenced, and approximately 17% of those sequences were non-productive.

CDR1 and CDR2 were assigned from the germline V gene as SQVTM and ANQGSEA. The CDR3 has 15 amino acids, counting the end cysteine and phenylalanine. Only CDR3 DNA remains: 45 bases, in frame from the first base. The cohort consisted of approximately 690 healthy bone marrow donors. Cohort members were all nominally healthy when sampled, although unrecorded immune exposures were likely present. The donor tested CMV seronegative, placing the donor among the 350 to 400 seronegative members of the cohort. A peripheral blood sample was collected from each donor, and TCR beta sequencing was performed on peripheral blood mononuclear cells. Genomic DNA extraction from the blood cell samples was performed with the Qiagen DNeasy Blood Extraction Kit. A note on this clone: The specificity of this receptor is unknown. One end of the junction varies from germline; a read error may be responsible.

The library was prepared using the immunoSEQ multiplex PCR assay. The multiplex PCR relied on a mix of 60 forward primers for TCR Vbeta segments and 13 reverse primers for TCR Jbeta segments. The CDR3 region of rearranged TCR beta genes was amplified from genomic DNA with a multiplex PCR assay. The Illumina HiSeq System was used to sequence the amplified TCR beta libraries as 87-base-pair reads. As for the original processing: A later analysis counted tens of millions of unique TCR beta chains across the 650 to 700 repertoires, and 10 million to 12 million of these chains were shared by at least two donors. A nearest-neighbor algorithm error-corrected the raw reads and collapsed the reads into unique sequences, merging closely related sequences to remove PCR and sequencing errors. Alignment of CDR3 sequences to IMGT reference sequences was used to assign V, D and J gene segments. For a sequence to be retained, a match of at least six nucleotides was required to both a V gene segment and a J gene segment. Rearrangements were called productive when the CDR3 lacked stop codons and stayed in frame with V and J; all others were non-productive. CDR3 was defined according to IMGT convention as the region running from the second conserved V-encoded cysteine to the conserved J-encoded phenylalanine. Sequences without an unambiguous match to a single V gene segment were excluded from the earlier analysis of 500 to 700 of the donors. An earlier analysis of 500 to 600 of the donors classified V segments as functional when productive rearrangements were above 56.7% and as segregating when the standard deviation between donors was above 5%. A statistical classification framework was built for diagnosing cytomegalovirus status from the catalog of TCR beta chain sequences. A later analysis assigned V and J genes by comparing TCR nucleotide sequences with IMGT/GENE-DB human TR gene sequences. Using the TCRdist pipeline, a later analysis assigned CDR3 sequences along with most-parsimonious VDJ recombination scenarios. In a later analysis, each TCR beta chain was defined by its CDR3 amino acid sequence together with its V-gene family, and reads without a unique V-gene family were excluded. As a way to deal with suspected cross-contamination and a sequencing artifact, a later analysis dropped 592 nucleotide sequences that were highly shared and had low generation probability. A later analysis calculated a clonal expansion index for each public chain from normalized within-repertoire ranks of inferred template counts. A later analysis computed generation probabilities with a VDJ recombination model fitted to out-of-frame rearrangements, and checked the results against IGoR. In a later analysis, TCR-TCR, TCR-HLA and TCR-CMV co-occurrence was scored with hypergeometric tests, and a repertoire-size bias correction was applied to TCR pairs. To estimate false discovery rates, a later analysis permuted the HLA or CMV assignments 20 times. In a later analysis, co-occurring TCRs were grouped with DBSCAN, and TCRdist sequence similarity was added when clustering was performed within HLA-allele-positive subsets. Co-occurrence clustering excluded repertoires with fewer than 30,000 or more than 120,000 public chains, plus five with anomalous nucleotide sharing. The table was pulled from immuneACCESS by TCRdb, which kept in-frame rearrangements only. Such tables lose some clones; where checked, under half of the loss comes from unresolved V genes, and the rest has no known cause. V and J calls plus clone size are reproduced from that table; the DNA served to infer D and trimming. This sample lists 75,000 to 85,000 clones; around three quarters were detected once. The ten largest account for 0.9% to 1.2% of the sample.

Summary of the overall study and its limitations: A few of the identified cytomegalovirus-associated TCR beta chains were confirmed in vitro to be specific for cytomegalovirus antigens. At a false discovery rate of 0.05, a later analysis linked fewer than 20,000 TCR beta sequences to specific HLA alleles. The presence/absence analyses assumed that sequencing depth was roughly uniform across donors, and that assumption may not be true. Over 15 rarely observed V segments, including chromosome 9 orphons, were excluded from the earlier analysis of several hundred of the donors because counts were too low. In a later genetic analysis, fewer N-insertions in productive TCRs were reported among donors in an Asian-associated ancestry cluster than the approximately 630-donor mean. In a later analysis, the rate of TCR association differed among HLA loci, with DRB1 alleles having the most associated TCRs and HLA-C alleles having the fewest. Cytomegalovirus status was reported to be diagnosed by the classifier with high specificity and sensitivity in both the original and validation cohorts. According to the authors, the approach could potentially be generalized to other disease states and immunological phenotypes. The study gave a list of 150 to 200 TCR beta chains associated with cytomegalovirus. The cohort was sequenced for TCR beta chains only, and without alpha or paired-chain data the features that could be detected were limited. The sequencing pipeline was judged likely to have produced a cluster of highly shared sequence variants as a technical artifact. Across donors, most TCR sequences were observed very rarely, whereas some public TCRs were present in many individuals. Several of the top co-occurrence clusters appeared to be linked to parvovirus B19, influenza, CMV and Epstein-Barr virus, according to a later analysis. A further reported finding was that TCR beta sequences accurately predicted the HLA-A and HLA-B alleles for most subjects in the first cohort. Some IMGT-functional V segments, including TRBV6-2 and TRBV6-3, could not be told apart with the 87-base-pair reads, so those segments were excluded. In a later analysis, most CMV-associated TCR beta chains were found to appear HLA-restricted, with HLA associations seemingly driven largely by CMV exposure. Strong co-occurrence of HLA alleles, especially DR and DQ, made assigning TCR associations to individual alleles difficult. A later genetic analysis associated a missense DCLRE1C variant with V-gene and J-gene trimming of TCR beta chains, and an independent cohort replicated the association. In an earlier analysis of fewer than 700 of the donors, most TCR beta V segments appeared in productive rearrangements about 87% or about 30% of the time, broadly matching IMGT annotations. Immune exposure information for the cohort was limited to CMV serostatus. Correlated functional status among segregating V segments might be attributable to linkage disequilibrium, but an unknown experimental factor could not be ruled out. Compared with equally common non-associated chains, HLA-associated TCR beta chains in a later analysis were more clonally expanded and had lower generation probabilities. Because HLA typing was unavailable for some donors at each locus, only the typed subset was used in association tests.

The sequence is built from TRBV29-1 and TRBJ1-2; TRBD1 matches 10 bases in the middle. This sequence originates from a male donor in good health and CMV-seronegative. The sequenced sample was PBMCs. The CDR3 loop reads CSAQVPGQGLRGYPF. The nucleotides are TGCAGCGCCCAAGTCCCGGGACAGGGGCTGCGGGGCTACCCCTTC. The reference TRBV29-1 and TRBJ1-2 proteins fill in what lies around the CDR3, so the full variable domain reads SAVISQKPSRDICQRGTSLTIQCQVDSQVTMMFWYRQQPGQSLTLIATANQGSEATYESGFVIDKFPISRPNLTFSTLTVSNMSPEDSSIYLCSAQVPGQGLRGYPFGSGTRLTVV.